The rows below give T cell receptor beta chains drawn from one sample of a study of monozygotic twins with inflammatory bowel disease. TCRdb processed the 5' RACE reads again and assigns one entry to each CDR3 protein, with no DNA. The sample includes about 160,000 distinct CDR3 sequences. Sequenced sample: blood. These receptor sequences come from a human donor with ulcerative colitis or Crohn's disease, or a healthy co-twin of an affected twin (not recorded which). Each CDR3 is given with its conserved first and last residue.

v_gene,j_gene,CDR3aa
TRBV5-6,TRBJ2-3,CASSLASGSRTDTQYF
TRBV29-1,TRBJ2-2,CSVVRDGNTGELFF
TRBV19,TRBJ1-2,CASRESRGGGYTF
TRBV7-2,TRBJ1-2,CASSSSPIPSYGYTF
TRBV18,TRBJ2-2,CASSPPRPITGELFF
TRBV7-2,TRBJ2-7,CASSLGRERFEQYF
TRBV2,TRBJ1-1,CASSEKRTGNTEAFF
TRBV4-2,TRBJ2-2,CASSHAKTSGELFF
TRBV29-1,TRBJ2-3,CSVEGGMGADTQYF
TRBV5-1,TRBJ2-1,CASSLVLGASSYNEQFF
TRBV3-1,TRBJ1-6,CASSQEATGNSPLHF